This is a list of T cell receptor beta chains from one sample in a study of cytomegalovirus exposure and HLA in healthy donors. Repertoires were generated with immunoSEQ multiplex PCR, while TCRdb's copy carries only in-frame clones and drops some. The data show around 280,000 clones, about 90% seen once. Sequencing was performed on PBMCs. The receptors stem from a woman under 30 in good health and CMV-seronegative. Both conserved end residues are part of each CDR3. A D gene is named only where the DNA matches it firmly. Clone sizes are given selectively: once, few, many, or a class where the clone is expanded.

v_call,cdr3_length,d_call,j_call,clone_size,cdr3_aa,cdr3_nt
TRBV27,15,TRBD1,TRBJ2-7,NA,CASSSGQGATYEQYF,TGTGCCAGCAGTTCGGGACAGGGGGCGACCTACGAGCAGTACTTC
TRBV30,13,NA,TRBJ1-1,NA,CAWSGQVNTEAFF,TGTGCCTGGAGTGGTCAGGTTAACACTGAAGCTTTCTTT
TRBV10-2,12,NA,TRBJ1-5,few,CASRDSNQPQHF,TGCGCCAGCCGAGACTCCAATCAGCCCCAGCATTTT
TRBV6-6,15,TRBD2,TRBJ2-1,once,CASSFIAGGGNEQFF,TGTGCCAGCAGTTTCATAGCGGGGGGGGGTAATGAGCAGTTCTTC
TRBV10-3,12,NA,TRBJ2-7,NA,CAISGRGYEQYF,TGTGCCATCAGTGGTAGGGGCTACGAGCAGTACTTC
TRBV6-6,10,NA,TRBJ1-1,NA,CASSYGEAFF,TGTGCCAGCAGTTACGGCGAAGCTTTCTTT
TRBV6-1,15,TRBD2,TRBJ2-7,NA,CASTIGLAGAYEQYF,TGTGCCAGCACCATCGGACTAGCGGGGGCCTACGAGCAGTACTTC
TRBV9,15,TRBD1,TRBJ1-1,once,CASSPSGGVGTEAFF,TGTGCCAGCAGCCCATCAGGGGGCGTAGGCACTGAAGCTTTCTTT
TRBV9,13,NA,TRBJ1-5,NA,CASSVEGLGPQHF,TGTGCCAGCAGCGTAGAGGGGTTAGGGCCCCAGCATTTT
TRBV9,15,NA,TRBJ2-3,NA,CASSYSGTYTDTQYF,TGTGCCAGCAGCTACAGCGGCACCTACACAGATACGCAGTATTTT
TRBV27,16,TRBD2,TRBJ2-3,NA,CASSLSIAGGADTQYF,TGTGCCAGCAGTTTAAGTATAGCGGGGGGAGCAGATACGCAGTATTTT
TRBV11-3,15,TRBD1,TRBJ1-1,few,CASSLGTGAGTEAFF,TGTGCCAGCAGCTTAGGAACAGGGGCAGGTACTGAAGCTTTCTTT
TRBV4-1,17,TRBD2,TRBJ2-1,NA,CASSQGDSGGEYNEQFF,TGCGCCAGCAGCCAAGGAGATAGCGGGGGGGAATACAATGAGCAGTTCTTC
TRBV6-4,16,TRBD2,TRBJ2-3,once,CASSDSAGGSTDTQYF,TGTGCCAGCAGTGACTCGGCGGGGGGGTCCACAGATACGCAGTATTTT
TRBV28,16,NA,TRBJ1-6,once,CASSLSQGLNNSPLHF,TGTGCCAGCAGTTTATCCCAGGGCCTAAATAATTCACCCCTCCACTTT
TRBV7-6,15,NA,TRBJ1-5,NA,CASSLGPGSNQPQHF,TGTGCCAGCAGCTTAGGGCCAGGTAGCAATCAGCCCCAGCATTTT
TRBV27,14,NA,TRBJ2-3,NA,CASTTAGGTDTQYF,TGTGCCAGCACGACCGCAGGGGGCACAGATACGCAGTATTTT
TRBV7-7,13,NA,TRBJ2-1,once,CASSFQEGQQQFF,TGTGCTAGCAGCTTCCAGGAAGGTCAGCAGCAGTTCTTC